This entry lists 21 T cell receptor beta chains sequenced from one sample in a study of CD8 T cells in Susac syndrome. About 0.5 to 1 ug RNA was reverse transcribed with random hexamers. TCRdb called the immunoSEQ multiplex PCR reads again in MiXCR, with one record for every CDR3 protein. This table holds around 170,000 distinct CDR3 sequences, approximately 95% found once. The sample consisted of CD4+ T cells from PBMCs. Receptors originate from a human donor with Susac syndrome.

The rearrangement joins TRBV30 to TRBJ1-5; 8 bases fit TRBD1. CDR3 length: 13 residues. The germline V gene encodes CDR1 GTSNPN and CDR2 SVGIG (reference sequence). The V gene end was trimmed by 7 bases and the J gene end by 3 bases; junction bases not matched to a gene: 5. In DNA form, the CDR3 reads TGTGCCTCAGCAGGGGGCGACAATCAGCCCCAGCATTTT. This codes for CASAGGDNQPQHF.

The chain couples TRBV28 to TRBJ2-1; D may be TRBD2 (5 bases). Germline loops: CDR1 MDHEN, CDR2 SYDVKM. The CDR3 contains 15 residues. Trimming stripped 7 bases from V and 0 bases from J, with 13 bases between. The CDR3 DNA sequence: TGTGCCAGCATTCTAAGCGGCCCCTCCTACAATGAGCAGTTCTTC. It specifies CASILSGPSYNEQFF.

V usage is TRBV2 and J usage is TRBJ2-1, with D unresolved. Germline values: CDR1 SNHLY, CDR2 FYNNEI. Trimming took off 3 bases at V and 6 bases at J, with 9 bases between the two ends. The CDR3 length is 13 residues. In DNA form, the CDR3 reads TGTGCCAGCAGTGAGGGCAATTCCAATGAGCAGTTCTTC. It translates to CASSEGNSNEQFF.

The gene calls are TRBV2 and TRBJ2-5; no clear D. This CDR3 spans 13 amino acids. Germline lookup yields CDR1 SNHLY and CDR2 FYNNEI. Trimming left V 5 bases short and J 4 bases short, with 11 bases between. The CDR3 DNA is TGTGCCAGCAGTCTCGATTGGGGAGAGACCCAGTACTTC. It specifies CASSLDWGETQYF. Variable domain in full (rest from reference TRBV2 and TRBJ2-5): EPEVTQTPSHQVTQMGQEVILRCVPISNHLYFYWYRQILGQKVEFLVSFYNNEISEKSEIFDDQFSVERPDGSNFTLKIRSTKLEDSAMYFCASSLDWGETQYFGPGTRLLVL.

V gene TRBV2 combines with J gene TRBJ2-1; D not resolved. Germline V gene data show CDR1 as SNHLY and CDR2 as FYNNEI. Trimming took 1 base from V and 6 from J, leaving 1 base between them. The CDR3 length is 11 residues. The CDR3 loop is CASSEVNEQFF. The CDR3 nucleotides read TGTGCCAGCAGTGAAGTCAATGAGCAGTTCTTC.

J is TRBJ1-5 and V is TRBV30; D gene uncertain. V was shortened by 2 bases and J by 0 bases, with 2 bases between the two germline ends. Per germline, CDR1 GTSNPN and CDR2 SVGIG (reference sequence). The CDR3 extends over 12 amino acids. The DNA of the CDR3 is TGTGCCTGGAGTTATAGCAATCAGCCCCAGCATTTT. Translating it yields CAWSYSNQPQHF.

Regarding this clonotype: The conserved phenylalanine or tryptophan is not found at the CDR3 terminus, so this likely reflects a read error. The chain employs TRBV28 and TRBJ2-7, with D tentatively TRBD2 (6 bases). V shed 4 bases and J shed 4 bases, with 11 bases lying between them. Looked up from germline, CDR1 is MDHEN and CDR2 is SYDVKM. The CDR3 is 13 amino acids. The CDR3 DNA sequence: TGTGCCAGCAGTTACGGGGGACGGTACGAGCAGTACCTC. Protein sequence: CASSYGGRYEQYL.

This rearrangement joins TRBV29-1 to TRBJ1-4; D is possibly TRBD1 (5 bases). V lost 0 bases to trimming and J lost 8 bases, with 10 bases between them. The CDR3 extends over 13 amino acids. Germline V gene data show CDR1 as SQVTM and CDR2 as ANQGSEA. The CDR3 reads CSVEDLGGEKLFF. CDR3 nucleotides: TGCAGCGTTGAAGACCTGGGGGGAGAAAAACTGTTTTTT.

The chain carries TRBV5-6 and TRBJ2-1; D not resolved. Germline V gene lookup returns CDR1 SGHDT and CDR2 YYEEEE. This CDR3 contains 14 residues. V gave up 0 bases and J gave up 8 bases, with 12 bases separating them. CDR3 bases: TGTGCCAGCAGCTTGGGACTCATCGTACATGAGCAGTTCTTC. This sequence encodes CASSLGLIVHEQFF. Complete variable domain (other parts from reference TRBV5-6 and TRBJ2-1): DAGVTQSPTHLIKTRGQQVTLRCSPKSGHDTVSWYQQALGQGPQFIFQYYEEEERQRGNFPDRFSGHQFPNYSSELNVNALLLGDSALYLCASSLGLIVHEQFFGPGTRLTVL.

CDR3 bases: TGTGCCAGCAGCTTGTTAAACCGAGACTCTGGGGCCAACGTCCTGACTTTC. This sequence encodes CASSLLNRDSGANVLTF. This chain connects TRBV5-6 to TRBJ2-6; D not resolved. Germline CDR1 and CDR2: SGHDT and YYEEEE. Trimming removed 1 base at V and 0 bases at J, with 11 bases between. CDR3 length: 17 amino acids.

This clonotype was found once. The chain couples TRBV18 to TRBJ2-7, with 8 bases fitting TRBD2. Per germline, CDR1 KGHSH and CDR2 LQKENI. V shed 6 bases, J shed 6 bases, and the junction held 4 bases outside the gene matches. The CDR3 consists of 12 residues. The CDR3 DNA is TGTGCCAGCTCTCCGCTAGCGGGCGAGCAGTACTTC. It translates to CASSPLAGEQYF. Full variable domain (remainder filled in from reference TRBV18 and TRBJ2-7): NAGVMQNPRHLVRRRGQEARLRCSPMKGHSHVYWYRQLPEEGLKFMVYLQKENIIDESGMPKERFSAEFPKEGPSILRIQQVVRGDSAAYFCASSPLAGEQYFGPGTRLTVT.

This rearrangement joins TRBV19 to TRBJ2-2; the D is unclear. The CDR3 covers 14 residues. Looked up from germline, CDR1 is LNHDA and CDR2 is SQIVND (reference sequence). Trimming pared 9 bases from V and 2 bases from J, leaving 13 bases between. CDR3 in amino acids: CASLRAVNTGELFF. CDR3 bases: TGTGCCAGCCTTAGGGCAGTTAACACCGGGGAGCTGTTTTTT. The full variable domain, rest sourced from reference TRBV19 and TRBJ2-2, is DGGITQSPKYLFRKEGQNVTLSCEQNLNHDAMYWYRQDPGQGLRLIYYSQIVNDFQKGDIAEGYSVSREKKESFPLTVTSAQKNPTAFYLCASLRAVNTGELFFGEGSRLTVL.

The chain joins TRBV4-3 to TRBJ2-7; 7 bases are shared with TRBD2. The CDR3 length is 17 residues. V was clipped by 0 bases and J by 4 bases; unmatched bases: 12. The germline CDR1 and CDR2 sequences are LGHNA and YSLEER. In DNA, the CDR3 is TGCGCCAGCAGCCAAGATCCGGTGTCTAGCGGAGGGTACGAGCAGTACTTC. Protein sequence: CASSQDPVSSGGYEQYF.

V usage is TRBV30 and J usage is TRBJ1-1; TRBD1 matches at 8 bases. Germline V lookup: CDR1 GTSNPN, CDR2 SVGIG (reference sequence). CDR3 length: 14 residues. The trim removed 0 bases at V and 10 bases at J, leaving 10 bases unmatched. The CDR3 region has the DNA TGTGCCTGGAGTGTATCCGGACAGGGAGTGGCAGCTTTCTTT. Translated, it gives CAWSVSGQGVAAFF.

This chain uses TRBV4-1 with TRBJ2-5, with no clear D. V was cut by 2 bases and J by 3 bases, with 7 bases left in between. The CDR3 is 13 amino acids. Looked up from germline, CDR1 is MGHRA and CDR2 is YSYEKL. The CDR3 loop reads CASSQSREETQYF. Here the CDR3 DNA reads TGCGCCAGCAGCCAAAGTAGAGAAGAGACCCAGTACTTC.

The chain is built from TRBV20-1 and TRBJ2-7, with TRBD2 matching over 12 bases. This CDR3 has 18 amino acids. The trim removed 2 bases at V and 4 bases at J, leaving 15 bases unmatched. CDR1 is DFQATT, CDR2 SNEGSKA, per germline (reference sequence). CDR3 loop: CSARKTGLAGLGGYEQYF. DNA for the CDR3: TGCAGTGCTAGAAAAACTGGACTAGCGGGACTTGGTGGGTACGAGCAGTACTTC.

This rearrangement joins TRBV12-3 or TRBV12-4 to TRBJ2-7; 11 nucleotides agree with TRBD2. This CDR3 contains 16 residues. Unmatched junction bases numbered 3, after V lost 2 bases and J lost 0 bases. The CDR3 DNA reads TGTGCCAGCAGTTTACTAGCGGGAGGCAGCTCCTACGAGCAGTACTTC. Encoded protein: CASSLLAGGSSYEQYF.

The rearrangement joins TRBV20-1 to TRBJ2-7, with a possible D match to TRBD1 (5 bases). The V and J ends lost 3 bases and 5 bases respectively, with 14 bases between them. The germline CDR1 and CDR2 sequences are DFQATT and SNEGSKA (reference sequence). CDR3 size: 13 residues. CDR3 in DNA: TGCAGTGCTAGTTCGCCCGCCAGGGACGAGCAGTACTTC. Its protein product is CSASSPARDEQYF.

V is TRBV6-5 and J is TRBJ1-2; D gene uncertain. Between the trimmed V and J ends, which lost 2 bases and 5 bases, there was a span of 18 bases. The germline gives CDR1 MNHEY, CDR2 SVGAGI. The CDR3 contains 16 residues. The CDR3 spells CASSYESGGLLYGYTF. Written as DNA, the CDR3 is TGTGCCAGCAGTTACGAATCCGGAGGTCTGTTATATGGCTACACCTTC.

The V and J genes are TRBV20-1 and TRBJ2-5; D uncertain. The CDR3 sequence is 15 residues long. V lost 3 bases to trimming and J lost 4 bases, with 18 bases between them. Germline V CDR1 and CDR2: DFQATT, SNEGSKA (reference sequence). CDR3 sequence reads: CSASGPTGRGETQYF. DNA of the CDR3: TGCAGTGCTAGCGGCCCGACTGGGCGCGGAGAGACCCAGTACTTC.

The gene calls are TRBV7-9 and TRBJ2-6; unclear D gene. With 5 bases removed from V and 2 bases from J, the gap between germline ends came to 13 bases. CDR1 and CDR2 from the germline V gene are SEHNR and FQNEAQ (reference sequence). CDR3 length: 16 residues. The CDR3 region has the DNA TGTGCCAGCAGCCCTCAGGTCCAGGCTGGGGCCAACGTCCTGACTTTC. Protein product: CASSPQVQAGANVLTF.